Reported below is one T cell receptor (beta chain). What it recognizes is unknown. The length of the CDR3 is 13 residues. Germline loops: CDR1 LNHDA, CDR2 SQIVND (reference sequence). V lost 8 bases, J lost 0 bases, and 10 bases lay in between. This record belongs to a study of T cell repertoires in cytomegalovirus infection. Points from the study as a whole: The study found HLA-C-restricted CMV-specific TCR beta clonotypes dominating the ex vivo response.

TCRdb independently ran MiXCR on the reads; one entry per CDR3 protein. The sample gives some 110,000 distinct CDR3 sequences, over 30% of which show up once; 58% is in the top ten. The sequenced sample was CD8+ T cells from cultured PBMCs, obtained from culture after CMV antigen stimulation. This sequence joins TRBV19 and TRBJ1-1; D is unresolved. This sequence originates from a human donor in good health (CMV status not recorded). Some clones in this sample may be carry-over from other donors' samples. The CDR3 DNA reads TGTGCCAGTTCGACTTCCATGAACACTGAAGCTTTCTTT. This translates into CASSTSMNTEAFF.